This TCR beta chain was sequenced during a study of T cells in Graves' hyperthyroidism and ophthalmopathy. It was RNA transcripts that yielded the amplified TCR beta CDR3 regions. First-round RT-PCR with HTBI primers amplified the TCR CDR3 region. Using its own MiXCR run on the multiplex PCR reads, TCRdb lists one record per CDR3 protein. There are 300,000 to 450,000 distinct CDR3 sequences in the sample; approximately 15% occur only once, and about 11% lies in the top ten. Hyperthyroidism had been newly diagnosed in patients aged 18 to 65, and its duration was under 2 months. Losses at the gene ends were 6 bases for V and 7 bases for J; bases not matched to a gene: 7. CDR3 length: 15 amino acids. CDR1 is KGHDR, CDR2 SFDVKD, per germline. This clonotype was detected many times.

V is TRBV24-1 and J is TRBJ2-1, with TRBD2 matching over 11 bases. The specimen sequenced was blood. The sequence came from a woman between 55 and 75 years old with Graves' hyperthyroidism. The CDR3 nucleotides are TGTGCCACCAGTCATAGGGCTAGCGGGAGGAATGAGCAGTTCTTC. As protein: CATSHRASGRNEQFF.